This TCR beta chain was captured by sequencing in a study of cytomegalovirus exposure and HLA in healthy donors. Study-wide background: Counted in an early data release were about 86 million unique TCRs from HLA-typed donors.

The CDR3 is 14 residues long. Trimming stripped 0 bases from V and 3 bases from J, with 8 bases between. Per the germline V gene, CDR1 is SGHTA and CDR2 is FQGNSA. PCR amplification relied on 60 Vbeta primers (plus 13 Jbeta primers). Original data processing: An analysis that came later counted some 81 million unique TCR beta chains, some 11 million shared. The repertoire was sequenced with immunoSEQ multiplex PCR; TCRdb's copy has only in-frame clones and lacks some. V, J and clone size were drawn from that table, and D and trimming were deduced from the DNA. The sample includes about 190,000 clones, around three quarters of them seen just once.

The chain combines TRBV7-2 with TRBJ2-5, with D perhaps matching TRBD1 (6 bases). Sequenced sample: PBMCs. The sequence was collected from a woman aged 18-30 years in good health and CMV-seronegative. CDR3 protein: CASSLAAGEETQYF. In nucleotides, the CDR3 is TGTGCCAGCAGCTTAGCGGCAGGGGAAGAGACCCAGTACTTC.